Listed below are T cell receptor beta chains from one sample, sequenced in a study of Ad26.COV2.S vaccination and SARS-CoV-2 variants. TCRdb keeps only in-frame clones here, not all; method: immunoSEQ multiplex PCR. The data hold about 350,000 clones, with approximately 90% observed a single time. The source material was peripheral blood, sampled in a trial of Ad26.COV2.S vaccine versus placebo. These receptors all come from a person between 18 and 59 years old who received the Ad26.COV2.S COVID-19 vaccine or a placebo. Each CDR3 is given with its conserved first and last residue. A D gene is named only where the DNA matches it firmly. Not all rows give a size; the values are once, few, many and, for expanded clones, a class.

TRBV7-8	NA	TRBD1	TRBJ2-7	CASSPDRGGEQYF	TGTGCCAGCAGCCCGGACAGGGGAGGCGAGCAGTACTTC
TRBV27	NA	TRBD2	TRBJ2-5	CASSLSGLAGETQYF	TGTGCCAGCAGTTTATCCGGACTAGCCGGGGAGACCCAGTACTTC
TRBV11-3	NA	NA	TRBJ2-5	CASSLNQASIQYF	TGTGCCAGCAGCTTAAATCAGGCTTCAATCCAGTACTTC
TRBV5-5	NA	NA	TRBJ1-3	CASSLGMGLGNTIYF	TGTGCCAGCAGCTTGGGGATGGGGCTTGGAAACACCATATATTTT
TRBV6-4	NA	NA	TRBJ1-5	CASSDSYRVLRGVSNQPQHF	TGTGCCAGCAGTGACTCATATCGAGTGTTACGGGGAGTAAGCAATCAGCCCCAGCATTTT
TRBV27	NA	NA	TRBJ2-1	CASSLRRAPGDEQFF	TGTGCCAGCAGTTTACGGCGGGCCCCCGGGGATGAGCAGTTCTTC
TRBV11-2	NA	NA	TRBJ2-1	CASSLNLASQFF	TGTGCCAGCAGCTTAAATTTAGCGTCCCAATTCTTC
TRBV27	NA	NA	TRBJ1-5	CASSLRSNQPQHF	TGTGCCAGCAGTTTACGGTCCAATCAGCCCCAGCATTTT
TRBV29-1	NA	NA	TRBJ2-5	CSVSRGRETQYF	TGCAGCGTTAGCCGGGGCCGTGAGACCCAGTACTTC
TRBV7-3	once	NA	TRBJ2-5	CASSLTSGAGETQYF	TGTGCCAGCAGCTTAACCTCAGGGGCCGGGGAGACCCAGTACTTC
TRBV2	NA	TRBD2	TRBJ2-7	CASSYPSGYEQYF	TGTGCCAGCAGTTATCCTAGCGGCTACGAGCAGTACTTC
TRBV5-1	NA	NA	TRBJ2-5	CASSSEAREAKTQYF	TGCGCCAGCAGCTCGGAGGCGAGGGAGGCAAAGACCCAGTACTTC
TRBV2	once	NA	TRBJ1-1	CASSRVTGTEAFF	TGTGCCAGCAGTAGGGTGACAGGCACTGAAGCTTTCTTT
TRBV7-2	NA	NA	TRBJ1-3	CASSLVGGTGNTIYF	TGTGCCAGCAGCTTAGTCGGGGGAACTGGAAACACCATATATTTT
TRBV24-1	NA	TRBD1	TRBJ1-5	CATSDQTGHSNQPQHF	TGTGCCACCAGTGACCAGACAGGGCATAGCAATCAGCCCCAGCATTTT
TRBV18	NA	TRBD1	TRBJ1-5	CASSLGQDQPQHF	TGTGCCAGCTCACTCGGACAGGATCAGCCCCAGCATTTT
TRBV5-1	once	NA	TRBJ2-3	CASSTQGTDTQYF	TGCGCCAGCAGCACGCAGGGCACAGATACGCAGTATTTT
TRBV7-8	NA	TRBD1	TRBJ2-2	CASSLLGQGAGELFF	TGTGCCAGCAGCTTATTGGGACAGGGGGCCGGGGAGCTGTTTTTT
TRBV6-1	NA	NA	TRBJ1-5	CASSEGGSRIVDSNQPQHF	TGTGCCAGCAGTGAGGGGGGATCTCGGATCGTAGATAGCAATCAGCCCCAGCATTTT
TRBV5-1	NA	NA	TRBJ2-7	CASSLGSGNYEQYF	TGCGCCAGCAGCTTGGGTTCGGGGAACTACGAGCAGTACTTC
TRBV28	NA	TRBD1	TRBJ1-5	CASRNRGNQPQHF	TGTGCCAGCAGGAACAGGGGAAATCAGCCCCAGCATTTT
TRBV9	NA	TRBD1	TRBJ2-1	CASSVPMTGGRRFF	TGTGCCAGCAGCGTACCAATGACAGGGGGCAGGCGGTTCTTC
TRBV5-5	NA	TRBD1	TRBJ1-1	CASSSSGTVNTEAFF	TGTGCCAGCAGCTCTTCCGGGACAGTCAACACTGAAGCTTTCTTT
TRBV25-1	NA	NA	TRBJ1-1	CASSELRARSPEAFF	TGTGCCAGCAGTGAATTGAGGGCCAGGAGCCCTGAAGCTTTCTTT
TRBV5-1	NA	TRBD2	TRBJ2-7	CASSSGLAGGKAYEQYF	TGCGCCAGCAGCTCGGGACTAGCGGGAGGGAAGGCCTACGAGCAGTACTTC
TRBV9	NA	NA	TRBJ1-3	CASSVGTSRNTIYF	TGTGCCAGCAGCGTAGGTACCAGCCGAAACACCATATATTTT
TRBV5-1	NA	TRBD1	TRBJ1-2	CASSLDRGYGYTF	TGCGCCAGCAGCTTGGACAGGGGCTATGGCTACACCTTC
TRBV28	NA	TRBD1	TRBJ2-1	CASIDPGQGNEQFF	TGTGCCAGCATCGACCCGGGACAGGGTAATGAGCAGTTCTTC
TRBV24-1	NA	NA	TRBJ1-5	CATIGVAGEDQPQHF	TGTGCCACCATCGGGGTGGCGGGTGAGGATCAGCCCCAGCATTTT
TRBV6-5	NA	NA	TRBJ1-5	CASSYSIGQPQHF	TGTGCCAGCAGTTACTCGATAGGTCAGCCCCAGCATTTT
TRBV10-3	NA	NA	TRBJ2-7	CAISESMSADYSYEQYF	TGTGCCATCAGTGAGTCAATGTCAGCCGACTACTCCTACGAGCAGTACTTC
TRBV14	NA	NA	TRBJ2-3	CASSQGRARDTQYF	TGTGCCAGCAGCCAAGGAAGGGCGCGAGATACGCAGTATTTT
TRBV4-2	NA	TRBD1	TRBJ2-2	CASSQVSRTGDHPNTGELFF	TGTGCCAGCAGCCAAGTTTCCAGGACAGGGGACCACCCGAACACCGGGGAGCTGTTTTTT
TRBV19	NA	NA	TRBJ1-5	CASSPYNSNQPQHF	TGTGCCAGTAGCCCATATAATAGCAATCAGCCCCAGCATTTT
TRBV5-4	once	NA	TRBJ1-2	CASSLSVLVGGNYGYTF	TGTGCCAGCAGCTTGTCGGTCTTGGTTGGCGGGAACTATGGCTACACCTTC
TRBV6-5	NA	NA	TRBJ1-6	CASSQGRSPLHF	TGTGCCAGCAGTCAGGGGCGGTCACCCCTCCACTTT
TRBV7-6	NA	NA	TRBJ1-1	CASSLGGREMGEAFF	TGTGCCAGCAGCTTAGGTGGCAGGGAGATGGGTGAAGCTTTCTTT
TRBV3-1/TRBV3-2	NA	TRBD2	TRBJ2-7	CASSVLSSGTSGSEQYF	TGTGCCAGCAGCGTCCTTTCGTCCGGGACTAGCGGGAGCGAGCAGTACTTC
TRBV29-1	NA	TRBD1	TRBJ2-1	CSVVTGRDRGFEQFF	TGCAGCGTTGTTACGGGGAGGGACAGGGGTTTCGAGCAGTTCTTC
TRBV18	once	NA	TRBJ1-2	CASSPVVGTHYTTNYGYTF	TGTGCCAGCTCACCAGTGGTAGGGACCCACTACACTACTAACTATGGCTACACCTTC